This T cell receptor (beta chain) emerged from a study of blood T cell repertoires in COVID-19 (dated by TCRdb to the early 2020s). Background on the whole study: Samples covering the acute and convalescent phases of COVID-19 were provided by collaborators in the United States, Italy and Spain. Subjects who had been exposed to COVID-19, were actively infected with it, or had recovered from it provided the deeply sampled blood TCRbeta repertoires that made up the dataset. Samples were obtained from the ongoing ImmuneRACE study (first 160 participants) and from over 1,000 subjects provided by 6 global collaborators. The repertoires were released in a freely available public database intended as a resource for research on the immune response to SARS-CoV-2. The sample metadata nearly always contained a de-identified subject ID, COVID-19 status, age in years and sex. Where available, HLA class I and class II types were obtained from metadata supplied by the sample provider rather than from assay-based typing. The material from the prospective study consisted of cDNA or gDNA derived from T cells, B-cell-depleted T cells, or PBMCs. Results and caveats for the whole study, not just this receptor: How much clinical and demographic metadata was included differed by source and by participant, and the metadata was provided uncurated.

TCRbeta CDR3 regions were amplified from genomic DNA by means of the immunoSEQ Assay, a bias-controlled multiplex PCR. Concerning the study's data processing: Nucleated cell counts per sample were estimated from amplification of reference gene primers within the assay. To quantify the absolute abundance of each unique TCRbeta CDR3 rearrangement, sequence reads were collapsed and filtered. For each sample, productive Simpson clonality was calculated as the square root of Simpson's diversity index over productive rearrangements. Here the immuneACCESS table is served through TCRdb, limited to in-frame sequences with V and J called. Missing clones are a known gap in these copies; in checked studies unresolved V genes cover under half, and the rest lacks a known reason. The DNA was the basis for D and trimming; V, J and clone size are from that table. The sample table holds approximately 210,000 clones, of which over 75% were seen once. The top ten clonotypes cover 3% to 4% of the sample.

With regard to this clone: Its antigen is currently not known. Base quality data are lacking; no much larger clone is found one base away.

The CDR3 covers 15 residues, taking in both the cysteine and the phenylalanine. The read is trimmed to its CDR3 DNA, 45 bases read in frame from base 1. V is pruned by 4 bases and J by 2 bases, leaving 6 bases of the junction without a gene match. The CDR1 and CDR2 encoded by the germline V gene are SGHDN and FVKESK. Participants in the prospective study were enrolled through a virtual design, were aged 18 to 89 years, and lived in approximately 25 United States geographic areas. To assign participants to cohorts, the prospective study relied on clinical history that participants themselves reported in a screening survey and a study questionnaire. ImmuneRACE Cohort 3 recovered participants were defined by two consecutive negative NP/OP PCR tests, healthcare professional clearance, or symptom resolution. In the prospective study, whole blood, serum and a nasopharyngeal or oropharyngeal swab were collected from each participant by mobile phlebotomists. Participants in the prospective study had the option to provide additional blood draws and questionnaires over a roughly 2-month period. Prospective study blood samples were shipped either frozen or at room temperature before DNA extraction.

The sequence was obtained from a woman aged 55-70 years who had recovered from COVID-19. Source material: PBMCs or T cells enriched from blood (not recorded which). Here the chain combines TRBV14 and TRBJ2-7; a stretch of 9 junction bases matches TRBD2. The bases read TGTGCCAGCAGCCCCCGACTAGCGGTCGCCTACGAGCAGTACTTC. This gives the protein CASSPRLAVAYEQYF.